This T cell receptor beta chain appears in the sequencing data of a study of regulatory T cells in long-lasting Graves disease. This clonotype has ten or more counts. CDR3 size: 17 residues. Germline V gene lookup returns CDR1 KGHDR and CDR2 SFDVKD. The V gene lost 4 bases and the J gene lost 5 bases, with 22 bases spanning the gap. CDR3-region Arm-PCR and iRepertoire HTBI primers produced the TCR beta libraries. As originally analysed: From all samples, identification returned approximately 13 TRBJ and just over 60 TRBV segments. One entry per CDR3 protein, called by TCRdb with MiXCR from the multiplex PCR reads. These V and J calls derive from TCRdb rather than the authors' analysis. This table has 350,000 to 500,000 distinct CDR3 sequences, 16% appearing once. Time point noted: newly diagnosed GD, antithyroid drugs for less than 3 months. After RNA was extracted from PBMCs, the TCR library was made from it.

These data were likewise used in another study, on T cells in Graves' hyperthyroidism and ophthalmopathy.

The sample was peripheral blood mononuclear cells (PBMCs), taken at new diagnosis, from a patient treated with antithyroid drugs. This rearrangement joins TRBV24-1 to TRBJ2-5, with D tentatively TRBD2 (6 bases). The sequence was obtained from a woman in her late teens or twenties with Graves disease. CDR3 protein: CATSDPRSRGGKETQYF. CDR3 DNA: TGTGCCACCAGTGACCCGCGGTCTCGAGGCGGGAAGGAGACCCAGTACTTC.